This T cell receptor (beta chain) was retrieved from a study of blood T cell repertoires in COVID-19. About the study: In each case, the material was cDNA or gDNA derived from T cells, B-cell-depleted T cells, or PBMCs.

Looked up from germline, CDR1 is GTSNPN and CDR2 is SVGIG (reference sequence). The CDR3 consists of 12 residues. V lost 6 bases, J lost 4 bases, and 4 bases stayed unmatched. As handled by the study authors: By means of reference gene primer amplification, nucleated cell counts were estimated. The protocol was immunoSEQ multiplex PCR, while the TCRdb copy is restricted to in-frame clones and leaves out a portion. That table is the source of V, J and clone size, and D and trimming were worked out from the DNA. The sample lists fewer than 250,000 clones; about four fifths were seen once. The rearrangement links TRBV30 to TRBJ1-2; TRBD1 matches 8 bases. The sequence derives from a woman in her thirties or forties with active or convalescent COVID-19. Sequencing used peripheral blood. The DNA of the CDR3 is TGTGCCTGTAGGACAGGGAGCTATGGCTACACCTTC. This sequence encodes CACRTGSYGYTF.